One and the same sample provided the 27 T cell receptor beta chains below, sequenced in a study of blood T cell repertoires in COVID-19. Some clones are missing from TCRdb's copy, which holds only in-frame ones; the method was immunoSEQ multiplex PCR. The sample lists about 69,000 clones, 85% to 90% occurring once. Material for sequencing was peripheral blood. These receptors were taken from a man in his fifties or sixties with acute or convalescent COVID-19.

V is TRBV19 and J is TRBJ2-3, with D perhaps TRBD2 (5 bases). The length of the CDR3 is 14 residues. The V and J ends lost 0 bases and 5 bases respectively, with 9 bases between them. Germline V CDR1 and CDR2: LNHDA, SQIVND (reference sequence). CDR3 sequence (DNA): TGTGCCAGTAGTATAGATTCCCGGGAAGATACGCAGTATTTT. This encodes CASSIDSREDTQYF.

This chain's CDR3 is CASSPSGQTTSGANVLTF. CDR3 coding DNA: TGCGCCAGCAGCCCCTCGGGACAGACAACCTCTGGGGCCAACGTCCTGACTTTC. The rearrangement links TRBV4-1 to TRBJ2-6; 7 nucleotides line up with TRBD1. V was pared by 4 bases and J by 0 bases, with 9 bases of the junction left unmatched. Germline values: CDR1 MGHRA, CDR2 YSYEKL. This CDR3 region has 18 residues.

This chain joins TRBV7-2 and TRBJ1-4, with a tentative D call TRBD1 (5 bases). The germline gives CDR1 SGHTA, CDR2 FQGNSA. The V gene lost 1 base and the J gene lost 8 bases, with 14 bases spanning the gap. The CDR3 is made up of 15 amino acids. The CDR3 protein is CASSLGRASSEKLFF. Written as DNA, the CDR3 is TGTGCCAGCAGCTTAGGCAGGGCTTCAAGCGAAAAACTGTTTTTT.

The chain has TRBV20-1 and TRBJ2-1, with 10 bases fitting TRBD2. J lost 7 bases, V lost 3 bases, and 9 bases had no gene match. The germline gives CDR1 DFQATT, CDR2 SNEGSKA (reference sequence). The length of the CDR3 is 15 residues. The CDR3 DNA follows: TGCAGTGCTAGTGGAGCGGGAGGGCGGGGAAATGAGCAGTTCTTC. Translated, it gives CSASGAGGRGNEQFF.

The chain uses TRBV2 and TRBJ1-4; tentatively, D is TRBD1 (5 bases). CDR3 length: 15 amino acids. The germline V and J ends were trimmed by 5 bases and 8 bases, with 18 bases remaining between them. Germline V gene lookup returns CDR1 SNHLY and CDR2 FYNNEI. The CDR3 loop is CASSRDGGVWEKLFF. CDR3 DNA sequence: TGTGCCAGCAGTCGGGACGGGGGGGTTTGGGAAAAACTGTTTTTT.

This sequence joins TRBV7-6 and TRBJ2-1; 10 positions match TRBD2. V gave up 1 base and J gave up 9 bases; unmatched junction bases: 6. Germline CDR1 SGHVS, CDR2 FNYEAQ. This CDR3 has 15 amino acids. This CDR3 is CASSLDALAGGEQFF. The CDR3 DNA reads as TGTGCCAGCAGCTTAGATGCTTTAGCGGGAGGTGAGCAGTTCTTC.

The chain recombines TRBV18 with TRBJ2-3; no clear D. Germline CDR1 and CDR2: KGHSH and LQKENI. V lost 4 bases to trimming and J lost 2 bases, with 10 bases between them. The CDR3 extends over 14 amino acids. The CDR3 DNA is TGTGCCAGCTCACGCTCGGGTGCCACAGATACGCAGTATTTT. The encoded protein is CASSRSGATDTQYF. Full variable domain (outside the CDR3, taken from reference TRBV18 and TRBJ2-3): NAGVMQNPRHLVRRRGQEARLRCSPMKGHSHVYWYRQLPEEGLKFMVYLQKENIIDESGMPKERFSAEFPKEGPSILRIQQVVRGDSAAYFCASSRSGATDTQYFGPGTRLTVL.

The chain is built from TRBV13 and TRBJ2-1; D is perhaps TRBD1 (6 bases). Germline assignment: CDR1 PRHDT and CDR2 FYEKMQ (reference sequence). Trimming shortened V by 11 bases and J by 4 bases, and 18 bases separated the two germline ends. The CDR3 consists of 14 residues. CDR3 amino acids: CASARDKIYNEQFF. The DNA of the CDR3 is TGTGCCTCGGCCCGGGACAAAATATACAATGAGCAGTTCTTC.

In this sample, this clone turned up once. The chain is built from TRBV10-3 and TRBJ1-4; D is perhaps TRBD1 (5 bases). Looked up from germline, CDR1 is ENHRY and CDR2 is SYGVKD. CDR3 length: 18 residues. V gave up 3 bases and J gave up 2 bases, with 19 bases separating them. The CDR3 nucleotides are TGTGCCATCAGTGATGGTGGGCAGGGAATAACCACTAATGAAAAACTGTTTTTT. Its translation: CAISDGGQGITTNEKLFF.

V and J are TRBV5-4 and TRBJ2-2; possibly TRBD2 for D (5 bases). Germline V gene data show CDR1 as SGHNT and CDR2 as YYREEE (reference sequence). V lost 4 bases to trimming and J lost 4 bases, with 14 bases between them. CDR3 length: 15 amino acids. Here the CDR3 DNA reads TGTGCCAGCAGCCCAGAGACTGGACTCACCGGGGAGCTGTTTTTT. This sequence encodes CASSPETGLTGELFF.

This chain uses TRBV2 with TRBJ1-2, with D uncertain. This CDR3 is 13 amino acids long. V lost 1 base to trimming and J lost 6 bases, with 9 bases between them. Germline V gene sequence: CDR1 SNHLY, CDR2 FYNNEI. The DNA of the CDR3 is TGTGCCAGCAGTGAAGGGGCCGCTAATGGCTACACCTTC. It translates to CASSEGAANGYTF.

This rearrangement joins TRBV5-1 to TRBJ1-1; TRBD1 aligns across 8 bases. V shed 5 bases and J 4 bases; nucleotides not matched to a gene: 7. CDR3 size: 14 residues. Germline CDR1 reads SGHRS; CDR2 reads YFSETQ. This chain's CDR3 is CASSSTGGSTEAFF. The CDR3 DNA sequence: TGCGCCAGCAGTTCTACAGGGGGGAGCACTGAAGCTTTCTTT.

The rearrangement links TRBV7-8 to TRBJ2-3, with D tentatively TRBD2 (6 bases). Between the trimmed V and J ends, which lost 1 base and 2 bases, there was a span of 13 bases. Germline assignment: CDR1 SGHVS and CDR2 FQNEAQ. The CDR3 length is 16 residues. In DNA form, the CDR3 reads TGTGCCAGCAGCTTAGTCGCAGGGAGGTCCACAGATACGCAGTATTTT. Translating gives CASSLVAGRSTDTQYF.

The CDR3 DNA reads TGTGCCAGCTCACCAAGCATTGAAGAGACCCAGTACTTC. This sequence encodes CASSPSIEETQYF. V is TRBV18 and J is TRBJ2-5; D unresolved. The V and J ends lost 2 bases and 3 bases respectively, with 7 bases between them. CDR3 size: 13 residues. The germline CDR1 and CDR2 sequences are KGHSH and LQKENI.

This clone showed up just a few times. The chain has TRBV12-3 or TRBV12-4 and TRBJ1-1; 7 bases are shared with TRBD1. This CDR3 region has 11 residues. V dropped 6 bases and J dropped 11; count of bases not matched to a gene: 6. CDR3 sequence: CASSAGQAAFF. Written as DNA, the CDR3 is TGTGCCAGCAGCGCCGGACAGGCGGCTTTCTTT.

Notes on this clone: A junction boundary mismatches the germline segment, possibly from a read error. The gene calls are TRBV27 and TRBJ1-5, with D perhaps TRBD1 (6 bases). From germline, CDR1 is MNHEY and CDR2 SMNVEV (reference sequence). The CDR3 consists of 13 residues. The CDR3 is CGTGRGFNQPQHF. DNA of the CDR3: TGCGGCACAGGCAGGGGCTTTAATCAGCCCCAGCATTTT.

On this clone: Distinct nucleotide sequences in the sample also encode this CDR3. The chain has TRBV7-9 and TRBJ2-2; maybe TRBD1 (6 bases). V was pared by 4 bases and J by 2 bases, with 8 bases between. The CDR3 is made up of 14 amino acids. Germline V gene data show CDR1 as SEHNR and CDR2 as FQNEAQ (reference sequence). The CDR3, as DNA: TGTGCCAGCAGCTACAGGGCTAACACCGGGGAGCTGTTTTTT. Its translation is CASSYRANTGELFF.

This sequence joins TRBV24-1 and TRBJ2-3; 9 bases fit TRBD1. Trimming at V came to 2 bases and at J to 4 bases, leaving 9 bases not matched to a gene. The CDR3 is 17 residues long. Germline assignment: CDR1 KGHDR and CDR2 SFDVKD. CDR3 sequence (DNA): TGTGCCACCAGTGATTCCCCCGGGACAGGGCCCCCAGATACGCAGTATTTT. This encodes CATSDSPGTGPPDTQYF.

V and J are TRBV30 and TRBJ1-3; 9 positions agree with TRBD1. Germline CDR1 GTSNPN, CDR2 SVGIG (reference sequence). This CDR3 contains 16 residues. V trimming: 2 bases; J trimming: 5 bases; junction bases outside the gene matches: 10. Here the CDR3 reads CAWSPDQDRGRNTIYF. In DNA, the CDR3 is TGTGCCTGGAGTCCAGATCAGGACAGGGGCCGAAACACCATATATTTT.

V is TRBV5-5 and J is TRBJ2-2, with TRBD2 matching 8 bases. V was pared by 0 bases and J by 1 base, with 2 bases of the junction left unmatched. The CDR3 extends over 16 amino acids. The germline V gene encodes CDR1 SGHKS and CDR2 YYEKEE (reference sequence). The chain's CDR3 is CASSLGLAGNTGELFF. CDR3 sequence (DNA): TGTGCCAGCAGCTTGGGGCTAGCGGGGAACACCGGGGAGCTGTTTTTT.

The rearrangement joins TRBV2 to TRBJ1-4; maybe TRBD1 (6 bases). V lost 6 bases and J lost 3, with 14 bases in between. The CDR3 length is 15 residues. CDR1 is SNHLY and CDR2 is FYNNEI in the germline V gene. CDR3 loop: CASRVTGQANEKLFF. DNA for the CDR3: TGTGCCAGCAGAGTCACGGGACAAGCTAATGAAAAACTGTTTTTT.

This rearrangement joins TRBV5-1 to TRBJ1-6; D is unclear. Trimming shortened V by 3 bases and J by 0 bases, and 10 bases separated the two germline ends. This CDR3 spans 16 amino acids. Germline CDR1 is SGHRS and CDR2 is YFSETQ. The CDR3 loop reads CASSSSRDSYNSPLHF. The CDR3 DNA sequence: TGCGCCAGCAGCTCGAGCCGGGACTCCTATAATTCACCCCTCCACTTT.

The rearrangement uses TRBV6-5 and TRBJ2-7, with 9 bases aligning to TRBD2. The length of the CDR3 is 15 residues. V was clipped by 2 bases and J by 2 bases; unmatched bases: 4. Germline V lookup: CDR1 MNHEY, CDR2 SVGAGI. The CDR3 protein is CASSYAREGPYEQYF. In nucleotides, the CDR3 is TGTGCCAGCAGTTACGCGCGGGAGGGCCCCTACGAGCAGTACTTC.

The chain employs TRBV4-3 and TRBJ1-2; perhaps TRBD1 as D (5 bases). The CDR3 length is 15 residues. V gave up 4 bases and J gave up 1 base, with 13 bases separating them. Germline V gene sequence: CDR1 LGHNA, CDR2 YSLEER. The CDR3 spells CASSPDRSFNYGYTF. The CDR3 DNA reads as TGCGCCAGCAGCCCTGACAGATCTTTTAACTATGGCTACACCTTC.

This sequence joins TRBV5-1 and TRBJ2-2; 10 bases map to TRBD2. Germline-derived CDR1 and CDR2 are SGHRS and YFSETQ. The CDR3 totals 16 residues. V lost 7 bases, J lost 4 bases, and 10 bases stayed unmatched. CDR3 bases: TGCGCCAGCGCCCCGGGACTAGCGATTAGCACCGGGGAGCTGTTTTTT. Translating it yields CASAPGLAISTGELFF. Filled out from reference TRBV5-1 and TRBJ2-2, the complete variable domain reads KAGVTQTPRYLIKTRGQQVTLSCSPISGHRSVSWYQQTPGQGLQFLFEYFSETQRNKGNFPGRFSGRQFSNSRSEMNVSTLELGDSALYLCASAPGLAISTGELFFGEGSRLTVL.

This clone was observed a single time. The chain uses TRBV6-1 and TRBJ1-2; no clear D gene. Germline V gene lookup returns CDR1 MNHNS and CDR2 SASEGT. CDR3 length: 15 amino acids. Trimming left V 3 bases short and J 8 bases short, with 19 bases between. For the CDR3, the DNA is TGTGCCAGCAGTGATGGGGAGACGGCGACGAGGGGCTACACCTTC. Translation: CASSDGETATRGYTF.

The CDR3 DNA reads TGTGCCAGCAGAGCTAGGACAGGGGATAACTATGGCTACACCTTC. Translation: CASRARTGDNYGYTF. The genes are TRBV6-6 and TRBJ1-2, with 9 nucleotides matching TRBD1. The CDR3 extends over 15 amino acids. The germline gives CDR1 MNHNY, CDR2 SVGAGI (reference sequence). After removal of 6 bases from V and 1 base from J, the junction contained 6 bases not matched to a gene.